One TCR beta chain is described in this entry. These data come from a study of blood T cell repertoires in COVID-19. Study-level information: COVID-19 samples collected from the United States, Italy and Spain covered acute and convalescent phases. PBMCs, B-cell-depleted T cells, or T cells were the source of the cDNA or gDNA that made up the material.

In the original workflow: Quantification of nucleated cells was approximated via reference gene primer amplification. Some clones are missing from TCRdb's copy, which holds only in-frame ones; the method was immunoSEQ multiplex PCR. V and J calls and clone size follow that table, whereas D and trimming were derived from the DNA. The sample shows fewer than 100,000 clones, around 87% of them seen only once. CDR3 length: 12 amino acids. With V trimmed by 7 bases and J by 11 bases, 8 bases remained unmatched. Germline V gene lookup returns CDR1 SNHLY and CDR2 FYNNEI. This receptor was obtained from a woman older than 75 with acute or convalescent COVID-19. This sequence joins TRBV2 and TRBJ2-7; 10 bases are a match to TRBD1. Sequencing was performed on peripheral blood. The CDR3 here is CASTLGQGIEYF. The CDR3 coding sequence is TGTGCCAGCACCCTGGGACAGGGGATTGAGTACTTC.